Listed below are T cell receptor beta chains from one sample, sequenced in a study of T-cell reconstitution after alpha-beta-depleted transplantation in children. TCRdb used MiXCR to reprocess the PCR reads, holding one entry per CDR3 protein. This table has a few hundred thousand distinct CDR3 sequences, under 13% appearing once. The input for sequencing was PBMCs from the stem cell graft donor, taken from the stem cell graft. Receptor source: a human donor who donated a stem cell graft to a child with acute lymphoblastic leukemia. CDR3s include the opening cysteine and the closing phenylalanine or tryptophan. Fields, in order: clone size, D gene, V gene, J gene, CDR3 DNA, CDR3 protein. The D gene is left open where the match is weak. Not all rows give a size; the values are once, few, many and, for expanded clones, a class.

size: few; D: -; V: TRBV27; J: TRBJ2-1; DNA: TGTGCCAGCAGTCCCGGGCCACGGACCTACAATGAGCAGTTCTTC; CDR3: CASSPGPRTYNEQFF
size: many; D: -; V: TRBV12-3/TRBV12-4; J: TRBJ2-3; DNA: TGTGCCAGCGCGTTAAATACGCAGTATTTT; CDR3: CASALNTQYF
size: few; D: -; V: TRBV28; J: TRBJ2-1; DNA: TGTGCCAGCAGCTACGGACAGCTAACATACAATGAGCAGTTCTTC; CDR3: CASSYGQLTYNEQFF
size: -; D: TRBD1; V: TRBV5-1; J: TRBJ1-5; DNA: TGCGCCAGCAGCTTCGGGACAGGCGTTAATCAGCCCCAGCATTTT; CDR3: CASSFGTGVNQPQHF
size: -; D: -; V: TRBV4-2; J: TRBJ2-7; DNA: TGTGCCAGCAGCCAGGTCTCCGCTGTATACGAGCAGTACTTC; CDR3: CASSQVSAVYEQYF
size: few; D: -; V: TRBV12-3/TRBV12-4; J: TRBJ1-1; DNA: TGTGCCAGCAGTAAAACAGGGAGGCAGAATGAAGCTTTCTTT; CDR3: CASSKTGRQNEAFF
size: -; D: -; V: TRBV7-9; J: TRBJ2-6; DNA: TGTGCCAGCAGCCCCACACTGGGCTCTGGGGCCAACGTCCTGACTTTC; CDR3: CASSPTLGSGANVLTF
size: many; D: -; V: TRBV12-3/TRBV12-4; J: TRBJ1-4; DNA: TGTGCCAGCAGTACCCTTACACTCAATGAAAAACTGTTTTTT; CDR3: CASSTLTLNEKLFF
size: few; D: -; V: TRBV5-1; J: TRBJ2-3; DNA: TGCGCCAGCAGCACCAACTACAGGGAAGATACGCAGTATTTT; CDR3: CASSTNYREDTQYF
size: few; D: TRBD2; V: TRBV28; J: TRBJ2-7; DNA: TGTGCCAGCAGTTTGACGGGCTGGCGGGAGGGAGAGCAGTACTTC; CDR3: CASSLTGWREGEQYF
size: -; D: -; V: TRBV20-1; J: TRBJ2-2; DNA: TGCAGTGCTCTAGCCCATGCCGGGGAGCTGTTTTTT; CDR3: CSALAHAGELFF
size: few; D: TRBD1; V: TRBV10-2; J: TRBJ2-1; DNA: TGCGCCAGCCAAAGGCGTGGGACAGGGGTCAATGAGCAGTTCTTC; CDR3: CASQRRGTGVNEQFF
size: many; D: TRBD1; V: TRBV12-3/TRBV12-4; J: TRBJ1-6; DNA: TGTGCCAGCAGTCCCGGACAGGGATATTCACCCCTCCACTTT; CDR3: CASSPGQGYSPLHF
size: -; D: TRBD2; V: TRBV4-2; J: TRBJ2-7; DNA: TGTGCCAGCAGCCGAGAAGGGACTAGCGGGAGTTCCTACGAGCAGTATTTC; CDR3: CASSREGTSGSSYEQYF
size: -; D: TRBD2; V: TRBV20-1; J: TRBJ2-7; DNA: TGCAGTGCGATTCTCCCGGGACTAGCGGGAGATCGCTACGAGCAGTACTTC; CDR3: CSAILPGLAGDRYEQYF